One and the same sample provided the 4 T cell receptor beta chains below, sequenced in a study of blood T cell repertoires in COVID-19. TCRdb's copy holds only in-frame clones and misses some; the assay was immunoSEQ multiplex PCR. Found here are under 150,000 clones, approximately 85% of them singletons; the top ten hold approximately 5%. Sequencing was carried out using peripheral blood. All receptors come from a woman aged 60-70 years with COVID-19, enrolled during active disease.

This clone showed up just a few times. DNA of the CDR3: TGTGCCAGCAGCTCAGTAGTGTCGGAGCGGGGTTCCTACGAGCAGTACTTC. It specifies CASSSVVSERGSYEQYF. This rearrangement joins TRBV7-9 to TRBJ2-7; 7 bases align to TRBD2. Germline CDR1 reads SEHNR; CDR2 reads FQNEAQ (reference sequence). The CDR3 spans 17 residues. After removal of 4 bases from V and 1 base from J, the junction contained 13 bases not matched to a gene.

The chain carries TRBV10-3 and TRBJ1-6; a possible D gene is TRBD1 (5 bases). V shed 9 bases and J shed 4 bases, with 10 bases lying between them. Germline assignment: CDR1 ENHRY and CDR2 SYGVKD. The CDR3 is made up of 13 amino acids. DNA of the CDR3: TGTGCCATAGGACGACAGTATAATTCACCCCTCCACTTT. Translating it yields CAIGRQYNSPLHF.

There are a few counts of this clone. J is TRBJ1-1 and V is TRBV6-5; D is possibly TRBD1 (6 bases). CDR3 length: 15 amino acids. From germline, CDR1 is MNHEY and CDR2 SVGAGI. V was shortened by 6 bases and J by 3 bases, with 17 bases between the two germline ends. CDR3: CASSLEQGADTEAFF. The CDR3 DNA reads TGTGCCAGCAGCCTCGAACAGGGTGCCGACACTGAAGCTTTCTTT.

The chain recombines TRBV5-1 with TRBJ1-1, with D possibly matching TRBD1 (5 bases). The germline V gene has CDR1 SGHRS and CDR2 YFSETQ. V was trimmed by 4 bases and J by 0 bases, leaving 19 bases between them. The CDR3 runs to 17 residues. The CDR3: CASSPWGQGILNTEAFF. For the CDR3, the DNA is TGCGCCAGCAGCCCCTGGGGTCAGGGAATTTTGAACACTGAAGCTTTCTTT.